The rows below give T cell receptor beta chains drawn from one sample of a study of T-cell memory formation after mild COVID-19. Each CDR3 protein is one row after TCRdb ran MiXCR on the 5' RACE reads. The table has around 180,000 distinct CDR3 sequences, roughly 17% seen once. The sequencing sample was made of PBMCs or a T cell subset sorted from them (not recorded which). Source of these receptors: an adult woman who had mild COVID-19 (a few samples of this study predate the infection). Cell type and time point are not known. CDR3s include the opening cysteine and the closing phenylalanine or tryptophan. D genes are given only for firm matches. Size tells how often a clone was seen (once, few, many) or the class of an expanded clone, and some rows leave it out.

NA | TRBJ1-3 | few | TRBV12-3/TRBV12-4 | TGTGCCAGCAGTTTACGGGGGCAAGGAAACACCATATATTTT | CASSLRGQGNTIYF
TRBD1 | TRBJ2-2 | NA | TRBV5-5 | TGTGCCAGCAGCCCAATCACAGGGGCCACCGGGGAGCTGTTTTTT | CASSPITGATGELFF
NA | TRBJ1-1 | NA | TRBV6-6 | TGTGCCAGCAGCGTCCAGGCTGTGAACACTGAAGCTTTCTTT | CASSVQAVNTEAFF
NA | TRBJ2-6 | NA | TRBV7-9 | TGTGCCAGCAGCTTAGGCTCTGGGGCCAACGTCATGACTTTC | CASSLGSGANVMTF
NA | TRBJ2-1 | few | TRBV18 | TGTGCCAGCTCACCGTCCAGGGGAAATGAGCAGTTCTTC | CASSPSRGNEQFF
TRBD1 | TRBJ2-1 | many | TRBV5-1 | TGCGCCAGCAGCGCTGGACAGGGTATCGGGTTCATGTCCTACAATGAGCAGTTCTTC | CASSAGQGIGFMSYNEQFF
NA | TRBJ2-2 | few | TRBV3-1 | TGTGCCAGCATTCAGGCCGGGGAGCTGTTTTTT | CASIQAGELFF
NA | TRBJ1-2 | few | TRBV12-3/TRBV12-4 | TGTGCCAGCAGAAAAGGACAGCTCCGTGGCTACACCTTC | CASRKGQLRGYTF
TRBD1 | TRBJ1-4 | NA | TRBV7-2 | TGTGCCAGCAGTCTCCGAGTCGGGACAGTCAATGAAAAACTGTTTTTT | CASSLRVGTVNEKLFF
NA | TRBJ2-1 | few | TRBV7-9 | TGTGCCAGCAGCTTAGCGGGAGCGGACCAGCAGTTCTTC | CASSLAGADQQFF
TRBD2 | TRBJ2-7 | few | TRBV7-2 | TGTGCCAGCAGCCAGGGACTAGCGGGCAGCTCCTACGAGCAGTACTTC | CASSQGLAGSSYEQYF
TRBD2 | TRBJ2-5 | NA | TRBV29-1 | TGCAGCGTTGATGGGCTAGCGGGAGCCCAGGCGGTGACCCAGTACTTC | CSVDGLAGAQAVTQYF
NA | TRBJ2-3 | many | TRBV7-3 | TGTGCCAGCAGCTTTAGCGGTTGGGATACGCAGTATTTT | CASSFSGWDTQYF
NA | TRBJ2-1 | few | TRBV12-3/TRBV12-4 | TGTGCCAGCAGTTTGGTGCTTGTGTCGGGGGCCTACAATGAGCAGTTCTTC | CASSLVLVSGAYNEQFF
TRBD2 | TRBJ2-3 | few | TRBV20-1 | TGCAGTGCTATCCTATGGGGGAGGGCCTCTAGCACAGATACGCAGTATTTT | CSAILWGRASSTDTQYF
NA | TRBJ1-1 | NA | TRBV4-1 | TGCGCCAGCAGCCAAGAGGGGCACCTTGGGACTGAAGCTTTCTTT | CASSQEGHLGTEAFF
TRBD2 | TRBJ2-1 | NA | TRBV20-1 | TGCAGTGCTAGTGGACTAGCGGGAGTGCTCTACAATGAGCAGTTCTTC | CSASGLAGVLYNEQFF
NA | TRBJ2-5 | few | TRBV12-3/TRBV12-4 | TGTGCCAGCAGCCTGGACGTCCCGCGGGAGACCCAGTACTTC | CASSLDVPRETQYF
NA | TRBJ2-1 | NA | TRBV19 | TGTGCCAGTAGTGTCCAGTCTCCCCGCTACAATGAGCAGTTCTTC | CASSVQSPRYNEQFF
TRBD1 | TRBJ1-1 | few | TRBV7-8 | TGTGCCAGCAGCTCAATGGGACAGATGAACACTGAAGCTTTCTTT | CASSSMGQMNTEAFF
NA | TRBJ1-1 | few | TRBV7-9 | TGTGCCAGCAGCGTAGGAGCAGGGTCCACTGAAGCTTTCTTT | CASSVGAGSTEAFF
NA | TRBJ1-5 | few | TRBV30 | TGTGCCTGGAATTTTGGCCGTAATCAGCCCCAGCATTTT | CAWNFGRNQPQHF
TRBD1 | TRBJ1-2 | once | TRBV20-1 | TGCAGTGCTTCTCCCGGCCCGGGACAGGGTTCTTATGGCTACACCTTC | CSASPGPGQGSYGYTF